This is a list of T cell receptor beta chains from one sample in a study of neurological immune-mediated disorders. TCRdb recomputed calls from the 5' RACE reads with MiXCR, one row per CDR3 protein. This repertoire shows under 80,000 distinct CDR3 sequences, roughly 9.5% found once; its top ten account for 1.5% to 2%. Sequencing was carried out using PBMCs. These receptors were obtained from a man over 45 in good health. Each CDR3 is given without its conserved first and last residue. Each record gives: V gene, CDR3 protein.

V gene: TRBV9; CDR3 protein: ASSPRTGGIETQY
V gene: TRBV20-1; CDR3 protein: SVETGTISYNEQF
V gene: TRBV7-8; CDR3 protein: ASSLLGAGANVLT
V gene: TRBV20-1; CDR3 protein: SASGYTEAF
V gene: TRBV20-1; CDR3 protein: SAGGTSGGGDTQY
V gene: TRBV13; CDR3 protein: ASSLRGTGRETQY
V gene: TRBV7-7; CDR3 protein: ASSLRLAGVNNEQF
V gene: TRBV20-1; CDR3 protein: SATSDQETQY
V gene: TRBV20-1; CDR3 protein: SARDPSGQGHSPLH
V gene: TRBV28; CDR3 protein: ASSLEFSGRGNEQF
V gene: TRBV2; CDR3 protein: ASRPGRNSYNEQF
V gene: TRBV29-1; CDR3 protein: SWAGPLNTEAF
V gene: TRBV5-1; CDR3 protein: ASSLVEGSGGNTIY
V gene: TRBV18; CDR3 protein: ASSAPGLSSYEQY
V gene: TRBV11-2; CDR3 protein: ASSSVVSGNTIY
V gene: TRBV7-9; CDR3 protein: ASSGLTWDNEQF
V gene: TRBV28; CDR3 protein: ASSLHPLRTYEQY
V gene: TRBV5-6; CDR3 protein: ASSFWTPNTVELF
V gene: TRBV24-1; CDR3 protein: ELRGNEQF
V gene: TRBV28; CDR3 protein: ASSLRVGRGGNEQF
V gene: TRBV7-2; CDR3 protein: ASSPTSGVSYEQY
V gene: TRBV11-2; CDR3 protein: ASRLGVGTQY
V gene: TRBV6-5; CDR3 protein: ASSYALNTEAF
V gene: TRBV10-3; CDR3 protein: AIRREPSYGYT
V gene: TRBV20-1; CDR3 protein: SAPRGNEQF
V gene: TRBV5-8; CDR3 protein: ASSSRSGTRETQY
V gene: TRBV6-1; CDR3 protein: ASRRYGGEQY
V gene: TRBV29-1; CDR3 protein: SGGSGRDDEQF
V gene: TRBV20-1; CDR3 protein: SAIKGTGNQPQH
V gene: TRBV2; CDR3 protein: ASRETGVSPLH
V gene: TRBV7-6; CDR3 protein: ASSLGGQGVPGELF
V gene: TRBV5-1; CDR3 protein: ASSLDSGNTEAF
V gene: TRBV5-5; CDR3 protein: ASSLRQGGSGAF
V gene: TRBV28; CDR3 protein: ASSTARAEQY
V gene: TRBV5-6; CDR3 protein: ASSLGQGYGGYT
V gene: TRBV6-6; CDR3 protein: ASSPGTPGGNEQF
V gene: TRBV7-2; CDR3 protein: ASSLDAGGRNEQF
V gene: TRBV24-1; CDR3 protein: ATSDPLDRGPGETQY
V gene: TRBV25-1; CDR3 protein: ASSNGQGRPQH
V gene: TRBV29-1; CDR3 protein: SVIYSGGADTQY
V gene: TRBV12-3/TRBV12-4; CDR3 protein: ASSFWREGGKQY
V gene: TRBV5-1; CDR3 protein: ASSLGAKSPDTQY
V gene: TRBV7-2; CDR3 protein: ASSLEWAGLVGNTIY